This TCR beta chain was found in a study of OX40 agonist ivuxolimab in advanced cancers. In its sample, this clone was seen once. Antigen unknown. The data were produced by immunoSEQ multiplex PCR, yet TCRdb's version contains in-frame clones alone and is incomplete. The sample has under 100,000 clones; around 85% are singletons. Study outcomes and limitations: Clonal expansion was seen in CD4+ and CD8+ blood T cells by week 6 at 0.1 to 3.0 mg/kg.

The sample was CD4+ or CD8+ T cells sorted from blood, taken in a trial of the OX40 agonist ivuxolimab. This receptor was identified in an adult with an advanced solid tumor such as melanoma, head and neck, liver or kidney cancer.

CDR3 amino acids: CSVQGVGYNEQFF. CDR3 coding DNA: TGCAGCGTACAGGGGGTGGGTTACAATGAGCAGTTCTTC. The V call is TRBV29-1, the J call TRBJ2-1, with 8 bases matching TRBD1. The CDR3 is 13 amino acids. Per the germline V gene, CDR1 is SQVTM and CDR2 is ANQGSEA. V was pared by 6 bases and J by 4 bases, with 5 bases of the junction left unmatched.